This T cell receptor beta chain was identified during a study of identical twins. General study findings and limits: Models underestimated how often monozygotic twins shared out-of-frame TCR alpha.

Per germline, CDR1 DFQATT and CDR2 SNEGSKA (reference sequence). This CDR3 contains 16 residues. The V end was cut by 6 bases, the J end by 3 bases, with 22 bases between. Unique molecular identifiers were present on the cDNA, and a universal primer site came from template switching. TCRdb re-analysed the 5' RACE reads in MiXCR, keeping a single row per CDR3 protein. The sample contains roughly 710,000 distinct CDR3 sequences, 5.5% to 6.5% of which appear only once. This clonotype was found a few times. Its target is unknown. This sequence originates from a man between 18 and 35 years old in good health. This chain uses TRBV20-1 with TRBJ2-3, with D possibly being TRBD1 or TRBD2 (5 bases each). Specimen: naive T cells sorted from blood. As DNA, the CDR3 is TGCAGTGCCTTCCCGGGAACCGCAGGGATGACAGATACGCAGTATTTT. Translating it yields CSAFPGTAGMTDTQYF.